The present T cell receptor (beta chain) was sequenced within a study of blood T cell repertoires in COVID-19. Cohorts were based on clinical histories the participants reported. The CDR3 is 14 amino acids. Germline loops: CDR1 KGHSY, CDR2 FQNENV. V dropped 4 bases and J dropped 6 bases, with 15 bases sitting between them. Sequencing was performed with immunoSEQ multiplex PCR; in TCRdb, only in-frame clones are kept and a portion is missing. The sample gives about 320,000 clones, around 86% of which show up once; 8.5% to 12% is in the top ten. Sequences were obtained from PBMCs or T cells enriched from blood (not recorded which). The chain joins TRBV16 to TRBJ1-2, with a possible D match to TRBD1 (5 bases). The origin of this receptor is a young woman who had recovered from COVID-19. CDR3 region: CASSLYQTAHGYTF. DNA for the CDR3: TGTGCCAGCAGCCTCTACCAGACAGCACATGGCTACACCTTC.